Each of the 12 T cell receptor beta chains below was sequenced from the same sample in a study of shared clonotypes between healthy human individuals. CD45RO-negative cells were positively selected for CCR7, leaving out terminally differentiated effector memory CD45RA+ cells. Clones were read by immunoSEQ multiplex PCR, and TCRdb kept only the in-frame ones, dropping some. The sample includes about 2.1 million clones, about 94% of them seen just once. Sequenced: naive CD8+ T cells from PBMCs. The receptor set was obtained from a man younger than 30 in good health. Some clones in this sample may be carry-over from other donors' samples.

The J gene is TRBJ2-1, the V gene TRBV27; 9 positions agree with TRBD2. The CDR3 contains 16 residues. Looked up from germline, CDR1 is MNHEY and CDR2 is SMNVEV (reference sequence). The V and J ends lost 6 bases and 4 bases, in that order; junction bases with no gene match: 10. The CDR3 region is CASRGLAGEGYNEQFF. The CDR3 region has the DNA TGTGCCAGCAGAGGCTTAGCGGGAGAGGGGTACAATGAGCAGTTCTTC.

The chain has TRBV11-2 and TRBJ2-7; possibly TRBD2 for D (5 bases). The germline CDR1 and CDR2 sequences are SGHAT and FQNNGV. V was trimmed by 0 bases and J by 0 bases, leaving 15 bases between them. The CDR3 totals 17 residues. The CDR3 reads CASSLDAQRRSSYEQYF. The CDR3 DNA follows: TGTGCCAGCAGCTTAGATGCCCAGCGGAGGAGCTCCTACGAGCAGTACTTC.

The chain uses TRBV7-6 and TRBJ2-1; a possible D gene is TRBD1 (6 bases). V lost 5 bases and J lost 4, with 15 bases in between. Germline CDR1 SGHVS, CDR2 FNYEAQ. The CDR3 loop spans 15 amino acids. DNA for the CDR3: TGTGCCAGCAGCCCGGCAGGGGAAAAGTACAATGAGCAGTTCTTC. As protein: CASSPAGEKYNEQFF.

The rearrangement uses TRBV28 and TRBJ2-1, with 8 bases identical to TRBD2. From germline, CDR1 is MDHEN and CDR2 SYDVKM. Trimming cost V 3 bases and J 5 bases; bases outside gene matches: 15. The CDR3 runs 18 residues. CDR3 sequence reads: CASSFKGLAGWGDNEQFF. The DNA for the CDR3 is TGTGCCAGCAGTTTTAAAGGTCTAGCGGGCTGGGGAGACAATGAGCAGTTCTTC.

The chain carries TRBV28 and TRBJ1-3; D is possibly TRBD1 (6 bases). The V end lost 3 bases, the J end lost 2 bases, and 14 bases lay between the germline ends. The CDR3 is 16 residues long. CDR1 is MDHEN and CDR2 is SYDVKM in the germline V gene. This CDR3 is CASSLVTRGPGNTIYF. CDR3 in DNA: TGTGCCAGCAGTTTGGTGACCAGGGGCCCTGGAAACACCATATATTTT.

Concerning this clone: In the same sample, other DNA sequences code for this CDR3. The V and J genes are TRBV11-2 and TRBJ2-7, with no clear D. Germline V lookup: CDR1 SGHAT, CDR2 FQNNGV. CDR3 length equals 14 residues. V was trimmed by 3 bases and J by 3 bases, leaving 12 bases between them. The CDR3 DNA reads TGTGCCAGCAGCTTGGTAGGCGGCGGCTACGAGCAGTACTTC. Protein sequence: CASSLVGGGYEQYF.

This chain joins TRBV4-3 and TRBJ2-3; TRBD2 matches at 10 bases. Trimming at V came to 0 bases and at J to 4 bases, leaving 10 bases not matched to a gene. The CDR3 has 18 amino acids. Germline loops: CDR1 LGHNA, CDR2 YSLEER. This chain's CDR3 is CASSQDSASGRSSDTQYF. The CDR3 DNA reads as TGCGCCAGCAGCCAAGATTCGGCTAGCGGGAGAAGTTCAGATACGCAGTATTTT.

The V and J genes are TRBV27 and TRBJ2-7; the D gene could be TRBD1 or TRBD2 (6 bases each). CDR1 and CDR2 from the germline V gene are MNHEY and SMNVEV (reference sequence). V lost 8 bases, J lost 3 bases, and 14 bases lay in between. The CDR3 has 13 amino acids. CDR3 DNA: TGTGCCAGCTCGGAGGGGGGCCGCTACGAGCAGTACTTC. Its translation: CASSEGGRYEQYF.

The J gene is TRBJ2-2, the V gene TRBV9; possibly TRBD1 for D (6 bases). Trimming removed 3 bases at V and 4 bases at J, with 7 bases between. The CDR3 spans 13 residues. Germline CDR1 is SGDLS and CDR2 is YYNGEE. The CDR3 nucleotides are TGTGCCAGCAGCGCACAGGGCACCGGGGAGCTGTTTTTT. It is translated as CASSAQGTGELFF.

This chain uses TRBV9 with TRBJ1-1; 9 positions agree with TRBD1. The CDR3 sequence is 17 residues long. V shed 0 bases and J 1 base; nucleotides not matched to a gene: 7. Germline loops: CDR1 SGDLS, CDR2 YYNGEE. CDR3 nucleotides: TGTGCCAGCAGCGTAGAAGGGACAGGGATTGCGAACACTGAAGCTTTCTTT. As protein: CASSVEGTGIANTEAFF. Full variable domain (rest looked up from reference TRBV9 and TRBJ1-1): DSGVTQTPKHLITATGQRVTLRCSPRSGDLSVYWYQQSLDQGLQFLIQYYNGEERAKGNILERFSAQQFPDLHSELNLSSLELGDSALYFCASSVEGTGIANTEAFFGQGTRLTVV.

V and J are TRBV7-9 and TRBJ2-1; no clear D gene. The CDR3 sequence is 13 residues long. Germline CDR1 reads SEHNR; CDR2 reads FQNEAQ (reference sequence). Deletions cut 6 bases from V and 0 bases from J, with 6 bases between. CDR3 nucleotide sequence: TGTGCCAGCAGAGCAGGCTCCTACAATGAGCAGTTCTTC. Translating gives CASRAGSYNEQFF. Combining the CDR3 with reference TRBV7-9 and TRBJ2-1 gives the whole variable domain DTGVSQNPRHKITKRGQNVTFRCDPISEHNRLYWYRQTLGQGPEFLTYFQNEAQLEKSRLLSDRFSAERPKGSFSTLEIQRTEQGDSAMYLCASRAGSYNEQFFGPGTRLTVL.

V is TRBV9 and J is TRBJ2-2, with D unresolved. CDR3 length: 14 amino acids. V was pared by 0 bases and J by 4 bases, with 7 bases between. Germline V gives CDR1 SGDLS, CDR2 YYNGEE. CDR3 region: CASSVVLGTGELFF. Written as DNA, the CDR3 is TGTGCCAGCAGCGTAGTCCTGGGCACCGGGGAGCTGTTTTTT.